Following are 4 T cell receptor beta chains from one sample sequenced in a study of somatic mutations in cytotoxic T cells in rheumatoid arthritis. The assay was immunoSEQ multiplex PCR, and TCRdb's table has in-frame clones only and misses some. The sample has roughly 13,000 clones, about 68% seen once. Specimen: CD8+ T cells sorted from blood. Every receptor here comes from an adult with rheumatoid arthritis.

The rearrangement joins TRBV19 to TRBJ1-2; D might be TRBD1 (5 bases). The V gene's germline CDR1 is LNHDA and CDR2 SQIVND (reference sequence). CDR3 length: 14 amino acids. Trimming took off 5 bases at V and 7 bases at J, with 17 bases between the two ends. The CDR3 DNA reads as TGTGCCAGTAGTTTTAGCGGACAAGTGGCTGGCTACACCTTC. Encoded protein: CASSFSGQVAGYTF.

The CDR3 loop reads CAWSGVGAHNEQFF. The CDR3 region has the DNA TGTGCCTGGAGTGGAGTGGGGGCTCACAATGAGCAGTTCTTC. This chain links TRBV30 with TRBJ2-1; D might be TRBD1 (6 bases). CDR1 and CDR2 from the germline V gene are GTSNPN and SVGIG (reference sequence). V was clipped by 1 base and J by 5 bases, with 12 bases between them. This CDR3 region has 14 residues.

This clone has just one count. The chain couples TRBV27 to TRBJ1-1; 7 bases fit TRBD1. Losses at the gene ends were 6 bases for V and 3 bases for J; bases not matched to a gene: 10. The CDR3 is made up of 15 amino acids. Looked up from germline, CDR1 is MNHEY and CDR2 is SMNVEV (reference sequence). CDR3 loop: CASRATQGGDTEAFF. The CDR3 nucleotides are TGTGCCAGCAGAGCCACCCAGGGGGGCGACACTGAAGCTTTCTTT.

The chain carries TRBV6-1 and TRBJ2-5; D not certain. CDR1 and CDR2 (germline): MNHNS, SASEGT. Trimming left V 1 base short and J 14 bases short, with 8 bases between. CDR3 size: 10 residues. The CDR3 DNA reads TGTGCCAGCAGTGAAGGAACACCATACTTC. It codes for CASSEGTPYF.